These 7 T cell receptor beta chains came from one sample sequenced in a study of blood T cell repertoires in COVID-19. Data came from immunoSEQ multiplex PCR; TCRdb stores just in-frame clones and leaves some out. The top ten hold over 7.5% of the sample, which has fewer than 200,000 clones, approximately 86% seen once. Sequencing was performed on peripheral blood. The receptor source for this set is a woman aged 80 or over with acute or convalescent COVID-19.

This rearrangement joins TRBV7-2 to TRBJ2-2; 9 bases are a match to TRBD2. V gave up 1 base and J gave up 3 bases; unmatched junction bases: 3. This CDR3 comprises 16 residues. From germline, CDR1 is SGHTA and CDR2 FQGNSA. CDR3 sequence (DNA): TGTGCCAGCAGCTTAGTAGGCGGGGGGGACACCGGGGAGCTGTTTTTT. Amino acids: CASSLVGGGDTGELFF.

The table lists this clone with a count of one. J is TRBJ2-2 and V is TRBV2, with D unresolved. V gave up 7 bases and J gave up 3 bases, with 6 bases separating them. Germline CDR1 is SNHLY and CDR2 is FYNNEI. The CDR3 loop spans 12 amino acids. This chain's CDR3 is CASKQDTGELFF. As DNA, the CDR3 is TGTGCCAGCAAGCAGGACACCGGGGAGCTGTTTTTT.

The V and J genes are TRBV7-2 and TRBJ1-4; D perhaps matches TRBD1 (6 bases). CDR3 length: 14 residues. Germline CDR1 is SGHTA and CDR2 is FQGNSA. V was pared by 5 bases and J by 8 bases, with 15 bases between. The CDR3 loop reads CASSPTGTSEKLFF. The CDR3 bases are TGTGCCAGCAGCCCCACCGGGACATCCGAAAAACTGTTTTTT.

V usage is TRBV6-1 and J usage is TRBJ1-2; D might be TRBD1 (6 bases). Germline assignment: CDR1 MNHNS and CDR2 SASEGT. The CDR3 is 17 residues long. V lost 0 bases, J lost 4 bases, and 18 bases lay in between. The CDR3 region is CASSEAMASDRSYGYTF. The DNA of the CDR3 is TGTGCCAGCAGTGAAGCCATGGCTTCGGACAGAAGCTATGGCTACACCTTC.

The chain has TRBV3-1 (or the pseudogene TRBV3-2) and TRBJ2-1, with 7 bases that match TRBD2. J lost 4 bases, V lost 4 bases, and 10 bases had no gene match. The CDR3 loop spans 16 amino acids. CDR1 and CDR2 (germline): LGHDT, YNNKEL (reference sequence). The CDR3 spells CASSPREGVRYNEQFF. For the CDR3, the DNA is TGTGCCAGCAGCCCGAGGGAGGGTGTAAGGTACAATGAGCAGTTCTTC.

CDR3 coding DNA: TGTGCCACCAGTGATATGGTAGACAATGAGCAGTTCTTC. Translation: CATSDMVDNEQFF. This chain links TRBV24-1 with TRBJ2-1, with D unclear. The V end was cut by 3 bases, the J end by 5 bases, with 7 bases between. The germline V gene has CDR1 KGHDR and CDR2 SFDVKD. This CDR3 contains 13 residues.

The V call is TRBV5-1, the J call TRBJ2-1, with a possible D match to TRBD2 (5 bases). The CDR3 runs to 14 residues. Germline V lookup: CDR1 SGHRS, CDR2 YFSETQ. V lost 3 bases and J lost 4, with 11 bases in between. The CDR3 here is CASSSPPGYNEQFF. CDR3 DNA sequence: TGCGCCAGCAGCTCCCCCCCGGGGTACAATGAGCAGTTCTTC. The variable domain in full, completed from reference TRBV5-1 and TRBJ2-1, reads KAGVTQTPRYLIKTRGQQVTLSCSPISGHRSVSWYQQTPGQGLQFLFEYFSETQRNKGNFPGRFSGRQFSNSRSEMNVSTLELGDSALYLCASSSPPGYNEQFFGPGTRLTVL.